Listed here are 11 T cell receptor beta chains from one sample, sequenced in a study of beta chain features in type 1 diabetes. cDNA synthesis used the whole RNA isolate, giving expressed TCRB sequences. TCRdb's copy holds only in-frame clones and misses some; the assay was immunoSEQ multiplex PCR. The sample carries some 900,000 clones, roughly a sixth recorded once. The sample consisted of naive CD4+ T cells from blood. These receptors came from a woman between 18 and 29 years old in good health.

The V gene is TRBV19, the J gene TRBJ1-1; tentatively, D is TRBD1 (5 bases). In germline, CDR1 is LNHDA, CDR2 SQIVND (reference sequence). Trimming removed 10 bases from V and 1 base from J, with 25 bases in between. The CDR3 totals 17 residues. The CDR3 is CATNPGAGRHGNTEAFF. CDR3 nucleotide sequence: TGTGCCACTAACCCAGGAGCAGGGAGACACGGGAACACTGAAGCTTTCTTT.

This clone occurred a few times. A junction boundary mismatches the germline segment, possibly from a read error. V is TRBV7-2 and J is TRBJ1-2; D might be TRBD1 (5 bases). CDR1 and CDR2 from the germline V gene are SGHTA and FQGNSA. The CDR3 contains 15 residues. The CDR3 DNA reads as TGTGCCGGCAGCTTGGGGGTCGGAGGTGGTTATGGCTACACCTTC. Translating gives CAGSLGVGGGYGYTF.

This clone was observed a handful of times. The gene calls are TRBV4-3 and TRBJ2-1; 12 bases are a match to TRBD2. The germline V gene encodes CDR1 LGHNA and CDR2 YSLEER. V gave up 4 bases and J gave up 6 bases; unmatched junction bases: 7. This CDR3 spans 16 amino acids. The CDR3 spells CASSLRASGRGNEQFF. The CDR3 bases are TGCGCCAGCAGCCTTCGGGCTAGCGGGAGGGGCAATGAGCAGTTCTTC.

This CDR3 is CASSFSQDTQYF. The CDR3 region has the DNA TGTGCCAGCAGCTTCTCTCAAGATACGCAGTATTTT. The chain couples TRBV11-2 to TRBJ2-3; no clear D. Trimming pared 3 bases from V and 5 bases from J, leaving 6 bases between. Germline V lookup: CDR1 SGHAT, CDR2 FQNNGV. The CDR3 totals 12 residues.

This clone was picked up a small number of times. The chain recombines TRBV15 with TRBJ2-1; TRBD2 matches 8 bases. J gave up 4 bases and V 5 bases, and 7 bases lay outside the gene matches. In germline, CDR1 is LNHNV, CDR2 YYDKDF (reference sequence). This CDR3 has 15 residues. The CDR3 DNA reads TGTGCCACCAGCGGCCGGGGCGGGGGGTACAATGAGCAGTTCTTC. Encoded protein: CATSGRGGGYNEQFF.

The chain links TRBV14 to TRBJ1-1; D is unclear. Germline CDR1 and CDR2: SGHDN and FVKESK. The CDR3 is 16 residues long. V dropped 0 bases and J dropped 2 bases, with 13 bases sitting between them. As DNA, the CDR3 is TGTGCCAGCAGCCAAGACGGTGTGGGGATAAACACTGAAGCTTTCTTT. Amino acids: CASSQDGVGINTEAFF.

The CDR3: CASSRDRGFGGYTF. In DNA form, the CDR3 reads TGTGCCAGCAGTCGGGACAGGGGATTCGGTGGCTACACCTTC. J is TRBJ1-2 and V is TRBV27; 10 positions match TRBD1. The junction had 7 bases not matched to a gene; V was cut back by 5 bases and J by 7 bases. The germline V gene encodes CDR1 MNHEY and CDR2 SMNVEV (reference sequence). The CDR3 loop spans 14 amino acids.

V gene TRBV4-3 combines with J gene TRBJ2-1; D is uncertain. V lost 1 base and J 0 bases, leaving 10 bases between the germline ends. Germline V gene data show CDR1 as LGHNA and CDR2 as YSLEER. CDR3 length: 16 amino acids. CDR3 amino acids: CASSQGLVSSYNEQFF. The CDR3 nucleotides read TGCGCCAGCAGCCAAGGGCTAGTGAGCTCCTACAATGAGCAGTTCTTC.

This clone was observed a handful of times. The chain combines TRBV29-1 with TRBJ2-7; maybe TRBD2 (5 bases). Germline V gene lookup returns CDR1 SQVTM and CDR2 ANQGSEA. Trimming stripped 5 bases from V and 3 bases from J, with 14 bases between. The CDR3 loop spans 13 amino acids. The CDR3 coding sequence is TGCAGCGTTCCAGGAGCGGACGGCTACGAGCAGTACTTC. Translated, it gives CSVPGADGYEQYF.

V is TRBV4-3 and J is TRBJ2-7, with 9 bases identical to TRBD2. The V gene end was trimmed by 1 base and the J gene end by 2 bases; junction bases not matched to a gene: 3. Per germline, CDR1 LGHNA and CDR2 YSLEER. This CDR3 is 15 amino acids long. This chain's CDR3 is CASSQGTSVTYEQYF. DNA for the CDR3: TGCGCCAGCAGCCAAGGGACTAGCGTTACCTACGAGCAGTACTTC.

The chain uses TRBV27 and TRBJ1-3; tentatively, D is TRBD1 (5 bases). Germline V lookup: CDR1 MNHEY, CDR2 SMNVEV (reference sequence). The CDR3 has 13 residues. V lost 4 bases and J 4 bases, leaving 8 bases between the germline ends. The CDR3 protein is CASSSGRGNTIYF. As DNA, the CDR3 is TGTGCCAGCAGTTCAGGGAGAGGAAACACCATATATTTT.